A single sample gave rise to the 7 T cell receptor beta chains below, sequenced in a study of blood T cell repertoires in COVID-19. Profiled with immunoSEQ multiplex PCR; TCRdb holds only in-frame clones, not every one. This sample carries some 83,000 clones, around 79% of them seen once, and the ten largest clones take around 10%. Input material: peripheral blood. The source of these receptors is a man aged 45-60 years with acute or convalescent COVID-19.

CDR3 bases: TGTGCCAGCAGTTTATCAGGGGCAACAGGGGTCCTCTACGAGCAGTACTTC. It is translated as CASSLSGATGVLYEQYF. The chain couples TRBV27 to TRBJ2-7; 7 bases fit TRBD1. Trimming cost V 0 bases and J 3 bases; bases outside gene matches: 11. Germline V gene lookup returns CDR1 MNHEY and CDR2 SMNVEV (reference sequence). The CDR3 is 17 amino acids.

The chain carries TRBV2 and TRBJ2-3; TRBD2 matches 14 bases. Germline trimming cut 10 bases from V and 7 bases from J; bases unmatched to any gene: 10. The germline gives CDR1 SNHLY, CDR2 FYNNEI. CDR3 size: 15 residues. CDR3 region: CATNRGTSGGYTQYF. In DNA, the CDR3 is TGTGCCACAAACCGAGGGACTAGCGGGGGTTATACGCAGTATTTT.

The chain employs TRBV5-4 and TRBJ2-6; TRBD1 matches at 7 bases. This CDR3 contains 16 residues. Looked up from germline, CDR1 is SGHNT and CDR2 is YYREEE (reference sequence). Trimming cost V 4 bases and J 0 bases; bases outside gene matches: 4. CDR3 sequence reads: CASSADRYSGANVLTF. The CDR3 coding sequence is TGTGCCAGCAGCGCGGACAGGTACTCTGGGGCCAACGTCCTGACTTTC.

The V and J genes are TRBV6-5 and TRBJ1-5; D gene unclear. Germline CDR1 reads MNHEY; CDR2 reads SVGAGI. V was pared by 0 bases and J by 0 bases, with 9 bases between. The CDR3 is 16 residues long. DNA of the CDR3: TGTGCCAGCAGTTACTCGAGGGCAAATAGCAATCAGCCCCAGCATTTT. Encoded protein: CASSYSRANSNQPQHF.

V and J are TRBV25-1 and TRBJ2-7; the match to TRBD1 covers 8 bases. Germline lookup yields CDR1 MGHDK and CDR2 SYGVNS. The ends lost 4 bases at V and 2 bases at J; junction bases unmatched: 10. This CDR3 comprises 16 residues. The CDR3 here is CASSGIGTGDTYEQYF. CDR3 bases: TGTGCCAGCAGTGGAATTGGGACAGGAGATACCTACGAGCAGTACTTC.

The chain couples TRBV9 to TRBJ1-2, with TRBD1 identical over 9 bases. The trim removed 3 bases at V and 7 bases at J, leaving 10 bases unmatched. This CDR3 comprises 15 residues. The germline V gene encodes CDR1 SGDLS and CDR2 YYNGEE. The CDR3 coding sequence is TGTGCCAGCAGCGACCGGACAGGGGCGAGTAGTGGCTACACCTTC. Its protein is CASSDRTGASSGYTF.

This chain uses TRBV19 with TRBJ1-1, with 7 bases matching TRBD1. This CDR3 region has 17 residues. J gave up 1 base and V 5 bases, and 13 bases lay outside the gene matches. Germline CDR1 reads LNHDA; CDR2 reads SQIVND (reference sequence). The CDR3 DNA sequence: TGTGCCAGTAGTTTTCCCCGGGGACAGAACCAGAACACTGAAGCTTTCTTT. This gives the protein CASSFPRGQNQNTEAFF.